The next 8 T cell receptor beta chains were all read from a single sample in a study of blood T cell repertoires in COVID-19. The method was immunoSEQ multiplex PCR; TCRdb's version includes in-frame clones alone and lacks a portion of them. The data hold about 58,000 clones, with approximately 81% observed a single time. Sequenced: peripheral blood. These receptors came from a man aged 35 to 55 with active COVID-19.

This chain joins TRBV20-1 and TRBJ2-7; 7 nucleotides align to TRBD1. Germline loops: CDR1 DFQATT, CDR2 SNEGSKA (reference sequence). The CDR3 consists of 11 residues. With 5 bases clipped from V and 2 bases from J, the junction kept 0 bases outside the gene matches. In nucleotides, the CDR3 is TGCAGTGCTGGACAGGCCTACGAGCAGTACTTC. It encodes CSAGQAYEQYF.

V is TRBV19 and J is TRBJ2-1, with D possibly matching TRBD2 (6 bases). This CDR3 comprises 16 residues. Trimming removed 2 bases at V and 0 bases at J, with 11 bases between. CDR1 and CDR2 from the germline V gene are LNHDA and SQIVND (reference sequence). The CDR3 loop is CASSISAGSSYNEQFF. CDR3 nucleotide sequence: TGTGCCAGTAGTATAAGTGCGGGGAGCTCCTACAATGAGCAGTTCTTC.

This clone was seen once. The V and J genes are TRBV5-1 and TRBJ2-1; TRBD1 is a possible D gene (5 bases). The CDR3 is made up of 16 amino acids. Trimming left V 4 bases short and J 7 bases short, with 21 bases between. The germline CDR1 and CDR2 sequences are SGHRS and YFSETQ. The CDR3 loop is CASSPTEAVGRNEQFF. The DNA for the CDR3 is TGCGCCAGCAGCCCGACAGAGGCTGTGGGGCGGAATGAGCAGTTCTTC.

V is TRBV7-9 and J is TRBJ1-1; TRBD1 is a possible D gene (5 bases). V shed 1 base and J shed 0 bases, with 12 bases lying between them. The CDR3 contains 16 residues. CDR1 and CDR2 from the germline V gene are SEHNR and FQNEAQ (reference sequence). DNA of the CDR3: TGTGCCAGCAGCTTAGTCGGGGGGGATATGAACACTGAAGCTTTCTTT. It yields the protein CASSLVGGDMNTEAFF.

V is TRBV3-1 (or the pseudogene TRBV3-2) and J is TRBJ2-3; TRBD2 agrees at 7 bases. V gave up 3 bases and J gave up 5 bases; unmatched junction bases: 2. The CDR3 totals 13 residues. Germline lookup yields CDR1 LGHDT and CDR2 YNNKEL (reference sequence). CDR3 protein: CASSQASGDTQYF. CDR3 nucleotides: TGTGCCAGCAGCCAGGCTAGCGGAGATACGCAGTATTTT.

The chain employs TRBV19 and TRBJ1-1; perhaps TRBD1 as D (5 bases). CDR3 size: 14 residues. CDR1 and CDR2 (germline): LNHDA, SQIVND (reference sequence). Trimming pared 4 bases from V and 5 bases from J, leaving 14 bases between. CDR3 sequence (DNA): TGTGCCAGTAGTAAAGGATTAGGGGAAACTGAAGCTTTCTTT. This sequence encodes CASSKGLGETEAFF. The full variable domain, with the rest looked up from reference TRBV19 and TRBJ1-1, is DGGITQSPKYLFRKEGQNVTLSCEQNLNHDAMYWYRQDPGQGLRLIYYSQIVNDFQKGDIAEGYSVSREKKESFPLTVTSAQKNPTAFYLCASSKGLGETEAFFGQGTRLTVV.

J is TRBJ2-4 and V is TRBV19; TRBD1 agrees at 10 bases. The CDR3 sequence is 13 residues long. Trimming cost V 5 bases and J 9 bases; bases outside gene matches: 4. The V gene's germline CDR1 is LNHDA and CDR2 SQIVND (reference sequence). The CDR3, as DNA: TGTGCCAGTAGTGGGGGACAGGGGAGCATTCAGTACTTC. Residues: CASSGGQGSIQYF.

The rearrangement uses TRBV27 and TRBJ2-3; D perhaps matches TRBD1 (6 bases). CDR1 and CDR2 from the germline V gene are MNHEY and SMNVEV (reference sequence). The CDR3 extends over 16 amino acids. Trimming left V 3 bases short and J 4 bases short, with 17 bases between. CDR3 nucleotide sequence: TGTGCCAGCAGTTTTAGGGGGAGAGTCGGCGCAGATACGCAGTATTTT. This codes for CASSFRGRVGADTQYF.